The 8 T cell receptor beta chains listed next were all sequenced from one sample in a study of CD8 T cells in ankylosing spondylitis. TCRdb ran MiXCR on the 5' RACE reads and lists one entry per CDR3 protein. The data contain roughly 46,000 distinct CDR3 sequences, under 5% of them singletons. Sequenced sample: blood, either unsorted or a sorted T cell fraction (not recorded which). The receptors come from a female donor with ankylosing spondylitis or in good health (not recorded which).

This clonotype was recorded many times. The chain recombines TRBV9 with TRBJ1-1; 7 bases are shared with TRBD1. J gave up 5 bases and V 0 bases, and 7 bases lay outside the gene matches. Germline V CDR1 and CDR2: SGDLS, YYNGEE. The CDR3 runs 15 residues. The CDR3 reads CASSVVEGARTEAFF. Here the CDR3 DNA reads TGTGCCAGCAGCGTAGTTGAGGGGGCAAGGACTGAAGCTTTCTTT.

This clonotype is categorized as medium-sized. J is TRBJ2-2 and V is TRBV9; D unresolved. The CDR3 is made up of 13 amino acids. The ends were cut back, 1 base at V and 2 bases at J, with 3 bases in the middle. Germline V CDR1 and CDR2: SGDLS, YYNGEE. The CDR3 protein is CASSVSNTGELFF. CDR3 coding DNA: TGTGCCAGCAGCGTATCTAACACCGGGGAGCTGTTTTTT.

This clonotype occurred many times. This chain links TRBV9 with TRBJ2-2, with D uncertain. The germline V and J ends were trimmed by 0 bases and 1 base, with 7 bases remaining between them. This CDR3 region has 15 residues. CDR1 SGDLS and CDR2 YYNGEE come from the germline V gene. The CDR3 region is CASSVVVGNTGELFF. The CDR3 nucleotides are TGTGCCAGCAGCGTAGTAGTGGGGAACACCGGGGAGCTGTTTTTT.

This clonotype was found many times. CDR3 loop: CASSVTGLGAYNEQFF. CDR3 DNA sequence: TGTGCCAGCAGCGTGACAGGGCTTGGCGCCTACAATGAGCAGTTCTTC. The V and J genes are TRBV9 and TRBJ2-1; 7 nucleotides line up with TRBD1. V lost 2 bases and J lost 2; bases outside the gene matches: 7. The CDR3 runs to 16 residues. Germline V gene data show CDR1 as SGDLS and CDR2 as YYNGEE.

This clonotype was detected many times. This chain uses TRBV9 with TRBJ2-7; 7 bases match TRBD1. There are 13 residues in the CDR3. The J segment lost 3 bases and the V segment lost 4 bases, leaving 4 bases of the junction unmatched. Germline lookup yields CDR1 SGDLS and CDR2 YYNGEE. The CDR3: CASSPTGDYEQYF. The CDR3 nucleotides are TGTGCCAGCAGCCCTACAGGGGACTACGAGCAGTACTTC.

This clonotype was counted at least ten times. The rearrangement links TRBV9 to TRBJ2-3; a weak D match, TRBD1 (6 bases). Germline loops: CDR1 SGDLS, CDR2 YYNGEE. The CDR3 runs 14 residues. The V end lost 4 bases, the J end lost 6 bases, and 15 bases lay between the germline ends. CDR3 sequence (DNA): TGTGCCAGCAGCCCCGGGACATCCTTGGATACGCAGTATTTT. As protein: CASSPGTSLDTQYF.

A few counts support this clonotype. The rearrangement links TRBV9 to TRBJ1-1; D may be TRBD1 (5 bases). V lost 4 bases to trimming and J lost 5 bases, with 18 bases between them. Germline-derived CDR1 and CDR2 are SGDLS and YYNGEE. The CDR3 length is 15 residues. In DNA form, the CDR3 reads TGTGCCAGCAGCCTCTCCGGTGGGGCCCCAACTGAAGCTTTCTTT. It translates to CASSLSGGAPTEAFF. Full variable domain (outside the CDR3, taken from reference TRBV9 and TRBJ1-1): DSGVTQTPKHLITATGQRVTLRCSPRSGDLSVYWYQQSLDQGLQFLIQYYNGEERAKGNILERFSAQQFPDLHSELNLSSLELGDSALYFCASSLSGGAPTEAFFGQGTRLTVV.

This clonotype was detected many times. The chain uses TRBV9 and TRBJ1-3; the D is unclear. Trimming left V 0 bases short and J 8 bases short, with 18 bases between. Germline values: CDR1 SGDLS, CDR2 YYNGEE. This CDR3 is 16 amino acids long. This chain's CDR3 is CASSVEPAGVGDTIYF. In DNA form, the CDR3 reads TGTGCCAGCAGCGTAGAACCCGCAGGAGTAGGTGACACCATATATTTT.